This TCR beta chain emerged from a study of blood T cell repertoires in COVID-19. Looking at the study overall: Samples taken during acute and convalescent COVID-19 were collected in the United States, Italy and Spain. In each case, the material was cDNA or gDNA derived from T cells, B-cell-depleted T cells, or PBMCs.

Study processing details: Amplified reference gene primers provided the basis for estimating nucleated cell counts. Some clones are missing from TCRdb's copy, which holds only in-frame ones; the method was immunoSEQ multiplex PCR. V and J calls and clone size are as listed in that table; D and trimming were resolved from the DNA. The table includes about 80,000 clones, roughly 79% detected once. This clone was seen a few times. The CDR3 is made up of 13 amino acids. V gave up 5 bases and J gave up 7 bases; unmatched junction bases: 8. Germline-derived CDR1 and CDR2 are SEHNR and FQNEAQ (reference sequence).

The sample consisted of peripheral blood. The clonotype originates from a human donor in a cohort sampled during active COVID-19. The V gene is TRBV7-9, the J gene TRBJ2-7; TRBD2 agrees at 7 bases. The CDR3 DNA reads as TGTGCCAGCAGCCTTCTGGGAGGGGAAGAGCAGTACTTC. This encodes CASSLLGGEEQYF.